The rows below give T cell receptor beta chains drawn from one sample of a study of shared clonotypes between healthy human individuals. Clones were sequenced by immunoSEQ multiplex PCR, and TCRdb holds only the in-frame ones, with some missing. The sample carries a few million clones, approximately 95% recorded once. Source material: naive CD4+ T cells from PBMCs. Source of these receptors: a young man in good health. Some clones in this sample may be carry-over from other donors' samples. CDR3s include the opening cysteine and the closing phenylalanine or tryptophan. A D gene is named only where the DNA matches it firmly.

V gene: TRBV4-2; D gene: TRBD1; J gene: TRBJ1-2; CDR3 protein: CASSRNVGQGNYGYTF
V gene: TRBV7-9; D gene: -; J gene: TRBJ1-3; CDR3 protein: CASSGRGGREESSGNTIYF
V gene: TRBV14; D gene: -; J gene: TRBJ2-2; CDR3 protein: CASSRQGGGELFF
V gene: TRBV27; D gene: -; J gene: TRBJ2-2; CDR3 protein: CASSLPASIDTGELFF
V gene: TRBV6-4; D gene: -; J gene: TRBJ1-1; CDR3 protein: CASSVRVGTEAFF
V gene: TRBV6-1; D gene: -; J gene: TRBJ1-2; CDR3 protein: CASSERPGPYGYTF
V gene: TRBV5-1; D gene: TRBD1; J gene: TRBJ1-4; CDR3 protein: CASSLDTGDEKLFF
V gene: TRBV30; D gene: TRBD2; J gene: TRBJ2-5; CDR3 protein: CAWSRGVAGGGRETQYF
V gene: TRBV28; D gene: -; J gene: TRBJ2-7; CDR3 protein: CASSLKQGGYEQYF
V gene: TRBV4-3; D gene: -; J gene: TRBJ2-7; CDR3 protein: CASSQGATRSEQYF
V gene: TRBV4-1; D gene: -; J gene: TRBJ2-1; CDR3 protein: CASSQGLSYNEQFF
V gene: TRBV19; D gene: -; J gene: TRBJ2-2; CDR3 protein: CASTNLGAIDTGELFF
V gene: TRBV5-4; D gene: -; J gene: TRBJ2-1; CDR3 protein: CASSSGQTYNEQFF
V gene: TRBV5-1; D gene: TRBD2; J gene: TRBJ2-7; CDR3 protein: CASSLVGSGSHEQYF
V gene: TRBV5-1; D gene: -; J gene: TRBJ1-1; CDR3 protein: CASSSTGSATEAFF
V gene: TRBV2; D gene: TRBD1; J gene: TRBJ2-7; CDR3 protein: CASRGERTGDRAEQYF
V gene: TRBV11-2; D gene: -; J gene: TRBJ2-7; CDR3 protein: CASSPRFNSYEQYF
V gene: TRBV18; D gene: TRBD2; J gene: TRBJ2-7; CDR3 protein: CASSPGTRTPYEQYF
V gene: TRBV9; D gene: -; J gene: TRBJ2-4; CDR3 protein: CASSVATGPLNIQYF
V gene: TRBV7-8; D gene: -; J gene: TRBJ2-7; CDR3 protein: CASSPPRVAARSYEQYF
V gene: TRBV6-5; D gene: -; J gene: TRBJ2-3; CDR3 protein: CASSYSTRSLTYF
V gene: TRBV15; D gene: -; J gene: TRBJ2-2; CDR3 protein: CATSVMSGELFF